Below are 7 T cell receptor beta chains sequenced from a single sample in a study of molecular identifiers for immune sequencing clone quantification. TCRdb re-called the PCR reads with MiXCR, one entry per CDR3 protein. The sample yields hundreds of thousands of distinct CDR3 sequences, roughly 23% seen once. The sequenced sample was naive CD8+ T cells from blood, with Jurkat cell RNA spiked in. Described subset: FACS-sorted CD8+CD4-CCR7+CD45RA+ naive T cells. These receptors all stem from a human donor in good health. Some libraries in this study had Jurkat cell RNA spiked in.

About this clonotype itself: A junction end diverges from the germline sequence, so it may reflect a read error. CDR3 sequence (DNA): TGTGCCTATAACATCGGGGAGCTGTTTTTT. Amino acids: CAYNIGELFF. The V call is TRBV30, the J call TRBJ2-2; no clear D gene. CDR1 is GTSNPN and CDR2 is SVGIG in the germline V gene (reference sequence). The CDR3 is 10 amino acids.

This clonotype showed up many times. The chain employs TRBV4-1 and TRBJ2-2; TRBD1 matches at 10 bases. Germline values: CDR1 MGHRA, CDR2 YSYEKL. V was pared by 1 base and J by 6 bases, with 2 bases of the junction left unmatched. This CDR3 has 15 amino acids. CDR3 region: CASSQGQGAAGELFF. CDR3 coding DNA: TGCGCCAGCAGCCAAGGACAGGGGGCGGCCGGGGAGCTGTTTTTT.

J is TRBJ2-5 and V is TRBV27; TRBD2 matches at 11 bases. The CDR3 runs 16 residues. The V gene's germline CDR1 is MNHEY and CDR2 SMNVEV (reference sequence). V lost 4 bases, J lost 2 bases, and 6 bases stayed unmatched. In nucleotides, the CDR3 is TGTGCCAGCAGTTCCCGACTAGCGGGATTACAAGAGACCCAGTACTTC. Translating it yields CASSSRLAGLQETQYF.

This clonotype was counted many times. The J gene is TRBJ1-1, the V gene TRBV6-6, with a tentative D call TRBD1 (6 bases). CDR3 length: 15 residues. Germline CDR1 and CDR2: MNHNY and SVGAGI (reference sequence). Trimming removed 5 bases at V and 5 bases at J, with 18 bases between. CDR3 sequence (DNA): TGTGCCAGCAGTCCCCGGGGGGGGGCGAGGACTGAAGCTTTCTTT. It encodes CASSPRGGARTEAFF.

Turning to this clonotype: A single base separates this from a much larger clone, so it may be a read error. CDR3 in DNA: TGTGCCAGCAGTTTAACCCAGGGGCTGGGCGCTGAAGCTTTCTTT. Its translation is CASSLTQGLGAEAFF. The chain combines TRBV28 with TRBJ1-1; D is possibly TRBD1 (6 bases). The CDR3 contains 15 residues. V lost 2 bases, J lost 6 bases, and 16 bases lay in between. CDR1 MDHEN and CDR2 SYDVKM come from the germline V gene.

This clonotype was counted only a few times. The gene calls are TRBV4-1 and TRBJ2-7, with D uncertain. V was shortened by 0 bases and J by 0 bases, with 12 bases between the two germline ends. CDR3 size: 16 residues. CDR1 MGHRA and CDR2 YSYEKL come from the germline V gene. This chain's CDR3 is CASSQEYHISSYEQYF. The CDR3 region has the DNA TGCGCCAGCAGCCAAGAATACCATATAAGCTCCTACGAGCAGTACTTC.

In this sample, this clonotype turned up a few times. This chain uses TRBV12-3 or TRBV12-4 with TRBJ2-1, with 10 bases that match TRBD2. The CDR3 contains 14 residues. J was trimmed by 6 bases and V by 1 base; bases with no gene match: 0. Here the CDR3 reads CASSLERGGNEQFF. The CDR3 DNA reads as TGTGCCAGCAGTTTAGAGCGGGGGGGCAATGAGCAGTTCTTC.